This note documents a single TCR beta chain sequence. Processed graft tissue released its intraepithelial and lamina propria lymphocytes. The CDR3 consists of 17 residues. CDR1 SGDLS and CDR2 YYNGEE come from the germline V gene. Trimming removed 1 base from V and 5 bases from J, with 19 bases in between. Profiling relied on immunoSEQ multiplex PCR, and the TCRdb table lists in-frame clones only, not all of them. The table lists about 19,000 clones, over 65% of them singletons. The sample belongs to a study of graft-versus-host responses after intestinal transplantation. Overall study: Multivisceral, liver-intestinal, or isolated intestinal transplants were performed in recipients.

Sample: ileum tissue, taken about 3 weeks after intestinal transplant. The sequence was collected from a human patient who received an intestinal transplant, so some T cells may come from the graft donor. The chain joins TRBV9 to TRBJ2-1; D not certain. The DNA of the CDR3 is TGTGCCAGCAGCGTAACGCGGTCCTATGGGTCTAACAATGAGCAGTTCTTC. Amino acids: CASSVTRSYGSNNEQFF.